The TCR beta chain under discussion was sequenced for a study of blood T cell repertoires in COVID-19. Background on the study: From the United States, Italy and Spain came samples of acute and convalescent COVID-19. Nucleic acid was either cDNA or gDNA, and it came from T cells, B-cell-depleted T cells, or PBMCs.

Germline values: CDR1 DFQATT, CDR2 SNEGSKA (reference sequence). CDR3 length: 13 residues. Deletions cut 3 bases from V and 7 bases from J, with 13 bases between. In the authors' workflow: Estimation of nucleated cell counts was performed using reference gene primer amplification. Measured with immunoSEQ multiplex PCR; TCRdb has only the in-frame clones, and not every one. Clone size and the V and J calls come from that table; the DNA yielded D and trimming. The table has under 110,000 clones, less than 85% seen once. The chain employs TRBV20-1 and TRBJ2-1; a weak D match, TRBD1 (5 bases). The sequenced sample was peripheral blood. The clonotype was recovered from a woman aged 55 to 70 with acute or convalescent COVID-19. The CDR3 bases are TGCAGTGCTAGTTCGCCAAGGGGTAATGAGCAGTTCTTC. Translated: CSASSPRGNEQFF.